This entry lists 21 T cell receptor beta chains sequenced from one sample in a study of cytomegalovirus exposure and HLA in healthy donors. PCR used 60 Vbeta primers and 13 Jbeta primers. Some clones are missing from TCRdb's copy, which holds only in-frame ones; the method was immunoSEQ multiplex PCR. The table records 120,000 to 150,000 clones, roughly 79% of them present only once. Material: PBMCs. These receptor sequences come from a woman aged 35 to 49 in good health and CMV-seropositive.

The chain has TRBV27 and TRBJ2-3; 12 bases map to TRBD2. With V trimmed by 6 bases and J by 5 bases, 6 bases remained unmatched. There are 15 residues in the CDR3. Looked up from germline, CDR1 is MNHEY and CDR2 is SMNVEV (reference sequence). This CDR3 is CASSSLAGGRDTQYF. In DNA, the CDR3 is TGTGCCAGCAGCTCACTAGCGGGGGGAAGAGATACGCAGTATTTT.

This chain uses TRBV5-1 with TRBJ1-1; tentative D call: TRBD1 (5 bases). The V end lost 3 bases, the J end lost 0 bases, and 6 bases lay between the germline ends. Germline V gives CDR1 SGHRS, CDR2 YFSETQ. The CDR3 is made up of 13 amino acids. The CDR3 sequence: CASSSQVNTEAFF. CDR3 sequence (DNA): TGCGCCAGCAGCTCACAGGTGAACACTGAAGCTTTCTTT.

This clone was seen only a few times. The J gene is TRBJ1-2, the V gene TRBV25-1; TRBD1 is a possible D gene (5 bases). Germline CDR1 and CDR2: MGHDK and SYGVNS. This CDR3 contains 13 residues. Trimming cost V 3 bases and J 6 bases, with 11 bases left between them. CDR3 region: CASSELRGHGYTF. The CDR3, as DNA: TGTGCCAGCAGTGAGCTAAGGGGCCATGGCTACACCTTC.

In this sample, this clone turned up once. CDR3 protein: CASSGGDANTEAFF. The CDR3 bases are TGCGCCAGCAGCGGGGGGGACGCGAACACTGAAGCTTTCTTT. This chain joins TRBV5-1 and TRBJ1-1; D perhaps matches TRBD1 (5 bases). Germline V gene lookup returns CDR1 SGHRS and CDR2 YFSETQ. V was trimmed by 4 bases and J by 1 base, leaving 11 bases between them. The CDR3 extends over 14 amino acids.

The CDR3 DNA sequence: TGTGCCAGCAGCTTTCACAGGGCTTCACCCCTCCACTTT. Translated, it gives CASSFHRASPLHF. The V and J genes are TRBV7-2 and TRBJ1-6, with D maybe TRBD1 (6 bases). Between the trimmed V and J ends, which lost 3 bases and 9 bases, there was a span of 9 bases. The CDR3 is 13 residues long. Germline V CDR1 and CDR2: SGHTA, FQGNSA.

V and J are TRBV7-9 and TRBJ2-7; 9 nucleotides line up with TRBD1. The CDR3 loop spans 15 amino acids. Trimming at V came to 2 bases and at J to 6 bases, leaving 8 bases not matched to a gene. Per the germline V gene, CDR1 is SEHNR and CDR2 is FQNEAQ (reference sequence). CDR3: CASSLTGTGLAEQYF. In DNA form, the CDR3 reads TGTGCCAGCAGCTTAACCGGGACAGGGTTGGCCGAGCAGTACTTC.

The table lists this clone with a few counts. V is TRBV9 and J is TRBJ1-2, with TRBD1 matching 7 bases. With 0 bases clipped from V and 4 bases from J, the junction kept 6 bases outside the gene matches. Germline CDR1 and CDR2: SGDLS and YYNGEE. This CDR3 has 15 amino acids. CDR3 residues: CASSVATTGTYGYTF. In DNA, the CDR3 is TGTGCCAGCAGCGTAGCGACGACAGGGACCTATGGCTACACCTTC.

V usage is TRBV27 and J usage is TRBJ2-3; 7 bases align to TRBD1. The trim removed 8 bases at V and 0 bases at J, leaving 8 bases unmatched. CDR3 length: 15 amino acids. Per the germline V gene, CDR1 is MNHEY and CDR2 is SMNVEV (reference sequence). CDR3 sequence reads: CASGTGVFSTDTQYF. DNA of the CDR3: TGTGCCAGCGGAACAGGGGTTTTTAGCACAGATACGCAGTATTTT.

The J gene is TRBJ2-7, the V gene TRBV7-9, with 8 bases that match TRBD1. The CDR3 runs to 14 residues. Germline-derived CDR1 and CDR2 are SEHNR and FQNEAQ (reference sequence). V was pared by 7 bases and J by 6 bases, with 11 bases of the junction left unmatched. In nucleotides, the CDR3 is TGTGCCAGCACCTCTCAGGGGGCATGGCGCGAGCAGTACTTC. It codes for CASTSQGAWREQYF.

The chain carries TRBV6-6 and TRBJ1-4; D possibly corresponds to TRBD1 (5 bases). V dropped 5 bases and J dropped 7 bases, with 17 bases sitting between them. This CDR3 spans 15 amino acids. Germline CDR1 reads MNHNY; CDR2 reads SVGAGI (reference sequence). CDR3 sequence: CASSRDALRGEKLFF. In nucleotides, the CDR3 is TGTGCCAGCAGTCGTGACGCCTTAAGGGGTGAAAAACTGTTTTTT.

V is TRBV28 and J is TRBJ1-2, with TRBD1 identical over 7 bases. From germline, CDR1 is MDHEN and CDR2 SYDVKM. The trim removed 5 bases at V and 8 bases at J, leaving 14 bases unmatched. There are 15 residues in the CDR3. The CDR3 bases are TGTGCCAGCAGTCCCCTCTCATCATCGACAGGGGGCTACACCTTC. Its translation: CASSPLSSSTGGYTF.

V and J are TRBV6-5 and TRBJ1-4, with 9 bases lining up with TRBD1. With V trimmed by 8 bases and J by 7 bases, 5 bases remained unmatched. This CDR3 has 13 residues. The germline V gene has CDR1 MNHEY and CDR2 SVGAGI. The CDR3 spells CASRDRDGEKLFF. CDR3 coding DNA: TGTGCCAGCCGGGACAGGGATGGTGAAAAACTGTTTTTT.

This clone is a singleton in its sample. The DNA for the CDR3 is TGTGCCAGCAGTTACACAGCCTACAATGAGCAGTTCTTC. Translation gives CASSYTAYNEQFF. The chain joins TRBV6-5 to TRBJ2-1; D call uncertain. Per the germline V gene, CDR1 is MNHEY and CDR2 is SVGAGI. The CDR3 runs 13 residues. The germline V and J ends were trimmed by 2 bases and 2 bases, with 4 bases remaining between them.

Written as DNA, the CDR3 is TGTGCCAGCAGCCTTACTAGCGGGGGGGATACAGATACGCAGTATTTT. It translates to CASSLTSGGDTDTQYF. The chain links TRBV7-9 to TRBJ2-3, with TRBD2 matching 13 bases. The ends lost 5 bases at V and 3 bases at J; junction bases unmatched: 5. This CDR3 comprises 16 residues. Germline CDR1 and CDR2: SEHNR and FQNEAQ (reference sequence). The whole variable domain, remainder taken from reference TRBV7-9 and TRBJ2-3, is DTGVSQNPRHKITKRGQNVTFRCDPISEHNRLYWYRQTLGQGPEFLTYFQNEAQLEKSRLLSDRFSAERPKGSFSTLEIQRTEQGDSAMYLCASSLTSGGDTDTQYFGPGTRLTVL.

This clone was seen once. J is TRBJ2-5 and V is TRBV21-1; TRBD2 was called by the table and not checked on the DNA. TRBV21-1 is annotated as a pseudogene. This CDR3 comprises 15 residues. The DNA of the CDR3 is TGTGCCAGCAGCAGGACCGGGACTAGCGGGGCGACCCAGTACTTC. This codes for CASSRTGTSGATQYF.

This clone has only a few counts. The chain carries TRBV28 and TRBJ2-7, with TRBD2 identical over 9 bases. Germline V lookup: CDR1 MDHEN, CDR2 SYDVKM. The length of the CDR3 is 15 residues. V trimming: 1 base; J trimming: 6 bases; junction bases outside the gene matches: 7. CDR3 region: CASSLFGLAGPEQYF. The CDR3 nucleotides are TGTGCCAGCAGTTTATTTGGTCTAGCGGGGCCCGAGCAGTACTTC.

The J gene is TRBJ1-1, the V gene TRBV5-1; D perhaps matches TRBD1 (6 bases). Germline CDR1 and CDR2: SGHRS and YFSETQ. This CDR3 spans 14 amino acids. V lost 3 bases to trimming and J lost 4 bases, with 13 bases between them. This CDR3 is CASSSAGATTEAFF. The CDR3 nucleotides read TGCGCCAGCAGCTCGGCAGGGGCTACCACTGAAGCTTTCTTT.

The chain carries TRBV6-5 and TRBJ1-2; 8 bases are shared with TRBD1. Germline V gene data show CDR1 as MNHEY and CDR2 as SVGAGI. This CDR3 is built from 13 residues. Unmatched junction bases numbered 4, after V lost 2 bases and J lost 8 bases. The CDR3 nucleotides are TGTGCCAGCAGTTACGGAGACAGGGGCGGCTACACCTTC. Its translation is CASSYGDRGGYTF.

V is TRBV30 and J is TRBJ2-3; D perhaps matches TRBD2 (6 bases). V was shortened by 4 bases and J by 3 bases, with 11 bases between the two germline ends. This CDR3 is built from 13 residues. CDR1 and CDR2 (germline): GTSNPN, SVGIG (reference sequence). Here the CDR3 reads CAWISLATDTQYF. CDR3 in DNA: TGTGCCTGGATTTCTCTAGCGACAGATACGCAGTATTTT.

The chain uses TRBV7-3 and TRBJ2-2, with a possible D match to TRBD1 (6 bases). Germline V gives CDR1 SGHTA, CDR2 FQGTGA. V shed 5 bases and J shed 6 bases, with 16 bases lying between them. The length of the CDR3 is 15 residues. DNA of the CDR3: TGTGCCAGCAGCCCAGGGGCTCCCTCCCCCGGGGAGCTGTTTTTT. Encoded protein: CASSPGAPSPGELFF.

This clone occurred a few times. V is TRBV11-2 and J is TRBJ2-6; 9 bases fit TRBD1. The CDR3 sequence is 17 residues long. Looked up from germline, CDR1 is SGHAT and CDR2 is FQNNGV. Germline trimming cut 2 bases from V and 0 bases from J; bases unmatched to any gene: 2. CDR3 in amino acids: CASSLTGGASGANVLTF. In DNA form, the CDR3 reads TGTGCCAGCAGCTTAACAGGGGGCGCCTCTGGGGCCAACGTCCTGACTTTC. The full variable domain, its missing parts supplied by reference TRBV11-2 and TRBJ2-6, is EAGVAQSPRYKIIEKRQSVAFWCNPISGHATLYWYQQILGQGPKLLIQFQNNGVVDDSQLPKDRFSAERLKGVDSTLKIQPAKLEDSAVYLCASSLTGGASGANVLTFGAGSRLTVL.